A selection of T cell receptor beta chains follows, all from one sample in a study of CD8 T cells in Susac syndrome. One entry per CDR3 protein, called by TCRdb with MiXCR from the immunoSEQ multiplex PCR reads. The sample has some 120,000 distinct CDR3 sequences, 90% to 95% seen once. The specimen sequenced was CD4+ T cells from PBMCs. The receptor set was obtained from a human donor in good health. CDR3s leave out the opening cysteine and the closing phenylalanine or tryptophan.

j_call v_call cdr3_aa
TRBJ2-5 TRBV29-1 SATARGRGETQY
TRBJ2-3 TRBV19 ATRRGDTQY
TRBJ2-5 TRBV7-2 ASSSGGAGPTQY
TRBJ1-2 TRBV28 ASSLGVEYGYT
TRBJ2-1 TRBV20-1 SAPTSGRSSYNEQF
TRBJ2-5 TRBV6-2/TRBV6-3 ASTSGLQETQY
TRBJ1-1 TRBV29-1 SVEGAF
TRBJ1-1 TRBV29-1 SVSAGTSNTEAF
TRBJ2-7 TRBV15 ATSRDSSNFYEQY
TRBJ2-5 TRBV7-2 ASSPQRLAETQY
TRBJ2-1 TRBV5-1 ASHLSGSYNEQF
TRBJ2-1 TRBV30 AWNEGGAYNEQF
TRBJ2-5 TRBV4-1 ASSQTSAQETQY
TRBJ2-7 TRBV25-1 ASSDAGVSEQY
TRBJ2-5 TRBV7-2 ASSSDRGEGTQY
TRBJ1-1 TRBV10-2 ASSESRAQAF
TRBJ2-5 TRBV20-1 SARDVTSGSGETQY